This is a list of T cell receptor beta chains from one sample in a study of cytomegalovirus exposure and HLA in healthy donors. The table came from immunoSEQ multiplex PCR; TCRdb's copy has only in-frame clones and leaves some out. Of over 110,000 clones listed, 80% to 85% are singletons. Sequencing input: PBMCs. The receptor set was obtained from a male donor in good health and CMV-seropositive. CDR3s include the opening cysteine and the closing phenylalanine or tryptophan. The D gene is left open where the match is weak.

v_gene | d_gene | CDR3aa
TRBV29-1 | TRBD1 | CSVVRTGGETQYF
TRBV27 | - | CASSLVSRGGIREKLFF
TRBV6-4 | - | CASSDLDSLHTQYF
TRBV4-2 | - | CASSQGTSTRGGSVGYTF
TRBV4-2 | - | CASSQDFLIISTDTQYF
TRBV6-5 | TRBD1 | CASTVDRATGELFF
TRBV4-1 | TRBD2 | CASSQRVRLAMGIYEQYF
TRBV9 | - | CASSVGAGYSYEQYF
TRBV2 | TRBD1 | CASSEAFQGAHEQYF
TRBV29-1 | TRBD1 | CSVDDRVITGDEQFF
TRBV28 | TRBD2 | CASSSPGLAGSYEQYF
TRBV18 | - | CASSPLTTGDTEAFF
TRBV7-9 | TRBD2 | CASSLELATSYNEQFF
TRBV4-3 | - | CASSQDRGLWEQYF
TRBV5-1 | TRBD2 | CASSMTSGNYNEQFF
TRBV7-9 | TRBD1 | CASSPGQQGADEKLFF
TRBV7-2 | TRBD1 | CASSSLPTGMNTEAFF
TRBV7-9 | - | CASSPRDSNQPQHF
TRBV5-1 | - | CASSWTENSPLHF
TRBV4-2 | TRBD2 | CASSPTSGRASSYNEQFF
TRBV5-1 | - | CASNGHGDTGELFF
TRBV11-3 | TRBD1 | CASSLQGDTGELFF
TRBV28 | - | CASSLTGTTAYEQYF
TRBV7-2 | TRBD1 | CASSLWTGPGTDTQYF
TRBV11-3 | TRBD2 | CASSPPGAGAYEQYF
TRBV7-8 | - | CASSLNGGRKTQYF
TRBV7-9 | TRBD2 | CASSNRLAPYEQYF
TRBV28 | - | CASSPLIDTQYF
TRBV19 | - | CASSPGYPRGETQYF
TRBV7-7 | - | CASSPKVKGVEKLFF
TRBV19 | TRBD1 | CASSTGQGIDTGELFF
TRBV5-4 | TRBD2 | CASGLDGLAGGQFF
TRBV27 | - | CASSLEGRAGQHKARNEQFF
TRBV5-5 | - | CASSLGVVRYSNQPQHF
TRBV19 | TRBD1 | CASTDSGTGGGEFF
TRBV29-1 | - | CSVIPLSAGGYTF
TRBV6-6 | TRBD1 | CASRTDRASNQPQHF
TRBV19 | TRBD1 | CASTMAGQGAHQPQHF
TRBV2 | TRBD1 | CASSEALGQGYEQYF
TRBV6-5 | - | CASSENPVGNTEAFF
TRBV30 | - | CAWSGGGGRPGYGYTF
TRBV2 | TRBD2 | CASSEGGGAVGEQYF
TRBV5-6 | TRBD2 | CASSRPLASGANTGELFF